This TCR beta chain was identified in a study of cytomegalovirus exposure and HLA in healthy donors. The germline CDR1 and CDR2 sequences are MRHNA and SNTAGT. The CDR3 is 13 residues long. The germline V and J ends were trimmed by 6 bases and 4 bases, with 12 bases remaining between them. Repertoires were generated with immunoSEQ multiplex PCR, while TCRdb's copy carries only in-frame clones and drops some. The sample shows roughly 150,000 clones, 75% to 90% of them seen only once. The rearrangement links TRBV6-4 to TRBJ1-2; D not certain. The clonotype was recovered from a woman under 30 in good health and CMV-seronegative. Sequencing was carried out using PBMCs. The CDR3 here is CASSEETGYGYTF. DNA for the CDR3: TGTGCCAGCAGCGAAGAGACGGGCTATGGCTACACCTTC.